This T cell receptor beta chain was recorded in a study of beta chain features in type 1 diabetes. Each of the CD4+ naive, central memory, regulatory and stem cell-like memory populations was sorted via CD45RO/CCR7/CD25/CD127/CD95/CD27. Study-wide findings and caveats: Patients with type 1 diabetes carried fewer insertions and had more deletions at their VDJ junctions. The naive, central memory and Treg TCRB repertoires of patients appeared to be more similar to one another than those of healthy donors.

The CDR3 extends over 16 amino acids. Trimming at V came to 3 bases and at J to 5 bases, leaving 11 bases not matched to a gene. Germline assignment: CDR1 SGHTA and CDR2 FQGNSA. A remark on this clone: Antigen unknown.

The sequenced template was cDNA made from the entire isolated RNA. Sequencing of naive, central memory and regulatory T cell samples gave an average of about 3.57 million reads. Generated by immunoSEQ multiplex PCR, the TCRdb table keeps only in-frame clones and is missing some. The table shows 900,000 or so clones, with about a sixth occurring only once. The clonotype was recovered from a young woman in good health. Sequenced material: naive CD4+ T cells from blood. The chain recombines TRBV7-2 with TRBJ2-7; the match to TRBD1 covers 9 bases. In DNA, the CDR3 is TGTGCCAGCAGCTTGATCCCGGGACAGGGTGACAACGAGCAGTACTTC. Protein sequence: CASSLIPGQGDNEQYF.